Below are 27 T cell receptor beta chains sequenced from a single sample in a study of blood T cell repertoires in COVID-19 (dated by TCRdb to the early 2020s). The library was generated by the immunoSEQ multiplex PCR assay. Not all clones reach the TCRdb copy of this immuneACCESS table, which keeps in-frame sequences only. Checked studies attribute under half of the gap to unresolved V genes and leave the rest unexplained. For this sample there are roughly 300,000 clones; around nine tenths appear just once. The ten largest account for roughly 7% of the sample. The sequencing input was peripheral blood. These receptors were obtained from a woman between 25 and 40 years old with COVID-19, enrolled during active disease.

This chain connects TRBV7-6 to TRBJ1-6, with 10 bases aligning to TRBD1. The junction had 7 bases not matched to a gene; V was cut back by 2 bases and J by 9 bases. Per the germline V gene, CDR1 is SGHVS and CDR2 is FNYEAQ. The CDR3 runs to 16 residues. CDR3 coding DNA: TGTGCCAGCAGCTTAAGAATCCGACAGGGGGCTTCACCCCTCCACTTT. This translates into CASSLRIRQGASPLHF.

The rearrangement uses TRBV9 and TRBJ2-7, with TRBD2 matching over 10 bases. CDR1 is SGDLS, CDR2 YYNGEE, per germline. The CDR3 consists of 15 residues. V was clipped by 4 bases and J by 6 bases; unmatched bases: 10. CDR3 sequence: CASSPQASGSPEQYF. Written as DNA, the CDR3 is TGTGCCAGCAGCCCTCAAGCTAGCGGGAGCCCCGAGCAGTACTTC.

The gene calls are TRBV24-1 and TRBJ2-7; D possibly corresponds to TRBD2 (5 bases). Germline V gene lookup returns CDR1 KGHDR and CDR2 SFDVKD. This CDR3 has 13 amino acids. Deletions cut 9 bases from V and 0 bases from J, with 11 bases between. CDR3 in amino acids: CATQDLLSYEQYF. The DNA of the CDR3 is TGTGCCACCCAGGACTTACTCTCCTACGAGCAGTACTTC.

CDR3 DNA sequence: TGTGCCAGCACCTCTGGCTTATTCTACGAGCAGTACTTC. This gives the protein CASTSGLFYEQYF. The chain is built from TRBV2 and TRBJ2-7; no clear D gene. V was trimmed by 7 bases and J by 3 bases, leaving 13 bases between them. This CDR3 comprises 13 residues. Germline-derived CDR1 and CDR2 are SNHLY and FYNNEI.

The V call is TRBV10-2, the J call TRBJ2-7; 9 nucleotides match TRBD1. CDR3 length equals 13 residues. The V and J ends lost 10 bases and 3 bases, in that order; junction bases with no gene match: 7. Germline V CDR1 and CDR2: WSHSY, SAAADI. The CDR3 is CATSGGQGYEQYF. Here the CDR3 DNA reads TGCGCCACTAGTGGGGGACAGGGCTACGAGCAGTACTTC.

The V call is TRBV5-1, the J call TRBJ2-1; D not resolved. V was shortened by 4 bases and J by 0 bases, with 8 bases between the two germline ends. Per germline, CDR1 SGHRS and CDR2 YFSETQ. CDR3 length: 14 residues. In DNA, the CDR3 is TGCGCCAGCAGCAGCGTTAGCTCCTACAATGAGCAGTTCTTC. Residues: CASSSVSSYNEQFF.

V and J are TRBV15 and TRBJ1-1, with no clear D. In germline, CDR1 is LNHNV, CDR2 YYDKDF (reference sequence). V lost 1 base and J lost 0, with 9 bases in between. The CDR3 is made up of 15 amino acids. The CDR3 nucleotides are TGTGCCACCAGCAGAGCACAGCCGATGAACACTGAAGCTTTCTTT. This codes for CATSRAQPMNTEAFF.

V is TRBV30 and J is TRBJ2-6; 7 bases line up with TRBD1. The CDR3 runs to 14 residues. In germline, CDR1 is GTSNPN, CDR2 SVGIG (reference sequence). With 5 bases clipped from V and 2 bases from J, the junction kept 3 bases outside the gene matches. CDR3 residues: CAWETGAGANVLTF. CDR3 sequence (DNA): TGTGCCTGGGAAACAGGGGCTGGGGCCAACGTCCTGACTTTC.

In nucleotides, the CDR3 is TGCGCCAGCAGTACGGGACTAGCGGGGGGGATGAATGAGCAGTTCTTC. Protein sequence: CASSTGLAGGMNEQFF. The chain uses TRBV5-1 and TRBJ2-1; 16 positions match TRBD2. Unmatched junction bases numbered 6, after V lost 5 bases and J lost 7 bases. Germline-derived CDR1 and CDR2 are SGHRS and YFSETQ. The CDR3 runs 16 residues.

V gene TRBV10-1 combines with J gene TRBJ2-5; 7 bases map to TRBD1. V dropped 8 bases and J dropped 4; count of bases not matched to a gene: 10. Germline V gene sequence: CDR1 WNHNN, CDR2 SYGVQD (reference sequence). CDR3 length equals 14 residues. CDR3 DNA: TGCGCCAGCTCCGAATCGACAGGGAGAGAGACCCAGTACTTC. This encodes CASSESTGRETQYF.

The J gene is TRBJ2-3, the V gene TRBV6-5, with a weak D call TRBD2 (5 bases). Germline V gene data show CDR1 as MNHEY and CDR2 as SVGAGI. Trimming took 2 bases from V and 8 from J, leaving 8 bases between them. The CDR3 loop spans 12 amino acids. In nucleotides, the CDR3 is TGTGCCAGCAGTTACAGGGCGGGTACGCAGTATTTT. This translates into CASSYRAGTQYF.

This chain uses TRBV19 with TRBJ2-2; a possible D gene is TRBD2 (6 bases). CDR1 and CDR2 (germline): LNHDA, SQIVND (reference sequence). The CDR3 has 17 amino acids. Trimming took 3 bases from V and 5 from J, leaving 19 bases between them. In DNA, the CDR3 is TGTGCCAGTAGTATGATAGGGGCCCCCGGGGGAACCGGGGAGCTGTTTTTT. The encoded protein is CASSMIGAPGGTGELFF. Supplemented by reference TRBV19 and TRBJ2-2, the full variable domain reads DGGITQSPKYLFRKEGQNVTLSCEQNLNHDAMYWYRQDPGQGLRLIYYSQIVNDFQKGDIAEGYSVSREKKESFPLTVTSAQKNPTAFYLCASSMIGAPGGTGELFFGEGSRLTVL.

The chain links TRBV11-2 to TRBJ2-3; 12 bases line up with TRBD2. Germline V lookup: CDR1 SGHAT, CDR2 FQNNGV. This CDR3 has 15 amino acids. J gave up 6 bases and V 5 bases, and 6 bases lay outside the gene matches. CDR3 in DNA: TGTGCCAGCAGCGAGACTAGCGGGAGTCTCGATACGCAGTATTTT. Protein sequence: CASSETSGSLDTQYF.

The V gene is TRBV5-1, the J gene TRBJ2-2; tentatively, D is TRBD1 (5 bases). Germline CDR1 SGHRS, CDR2 YFSETQ. V lost 2 bases and J lost 0, with 8 bases in between. This CDR3 is 15 amino acids long. DNA for the CDR3: TGCGCCAGCAGCTTACAGGATGCGAACACCGGGGAGCTGTTTTTT. Encoded protein: CASSLQDANTGELFF.

This clone was counted between two and nine times. V usage is TRBV2 and J usage is TRBJ1-3; D perhaps matches TRBD1 (6 bases). This CDR3 spans 17 amino acids. Germline CDR1 reads SNHLY; CDR2 reads FYNNEI. Trimming cost V 7 bases and J 1 base, with 20 bases left between them. CDR3 region: CASNDVGTRKSGNTIYF. In DNA, the CDR3 is TGTGCCAGCAATGATGTGGGGACAAGGAAATCTGGAAACACCATATATTTT. The whole variable domain, remainder taken from reference TRBV2 and TRBJ1-3, is EPEVTQTPSHQVTQMGQEVILRCVPISNHLYFYWYRQILGQKVEFLVSFYNNEISEKSEIFDDQFSVERPDGSNFTLKIRSTKLEDSAMYFCASNDVGTRKSGNTIYFGEGSWLTVV.

V is TRBV7-2 and J is TRBJ2-1; tentatively, D is TRBD1 (6 bases). The ends were cut back, 4 bases at V and 9 bases at J, with 16 bases in the middle. The CDR3 is made up of 14 amino acids. Germline V CDR1 and CDR2: SGHTA, FQGNSA. Here the CDR3 reads CASSSPTGFGEQFF. The CDR3 DNA reads as TGTGCCAGCAGCTCCCCGACAGGTTTTGGTGAGCAGTTCTTC.

The gene calls are TRBV9 and TRBJ2-2, with D perhaps TRBD1 (6 bases). The germline CDR1 and CDR2 sequences are SGDLS and YYNGEE. The ends were cut back, 0 bases at V and 6 bases at J, with 15 bases in the middle. This CDR3 region has 16 residues. The CDR3 coding sequence is TGTGCCAGCAGCGTAGCTACAGGGTTTTCTCCCGGGGAGCTGTTTTTT. It specifies CASSVATGFSPGELFF.

The V and J genes are TRBV2 and TRBJ2-5, with 8 positions matching TRBD2. Germline trimming cut 4 bases from V and 3 bases from J; bases unmatched to any gene: 1. Looked up from germline, CDR1 is SNHLY and CDR2 is FYNNEI. This CDR3 has 13 residues. CDR3: CASSAAGEETQYF. As DNA, the CDR3 is TGTGCCAGCAGTGCAGCGGGAGAAGAGACCCAGTACTTC. The full variable domain, its missing parts supplied by reference TRBV2 and TRBJ2-5, is EPEVTQTPSHQVTQMGQEVILRCVPISNHLYFYWYRQILGQKVEFLVSFYNNEISEKSEIFDDQFSVERPDGSNFTLKIRSTKLEDSAMYFCASSAAGEETQYFGPGTRLLVL.

The V gene is TRBV19, the J gene TRBJ1-2, with a tentative D call TRBD1 (5 bases). V lost 6 bases and J 1 base, leaving 24 bases between the germline ends. The CDR3 consists of 18 residues. Germline loops: CDR1 LNHDA, CDR2 SQIVND (reference sequence). For the CDR3, the DNA is TGTGCCAGTAGCGGGATTCAATCGGGACTGAGTATTAACTATGGCTACACCTTC. It encodes CASSGIQSGLSINYGYTF.

The J gene is TRBJ2-1, the V gene TRBV11-2; D is perhaps TRBD2 (5 bases). The germline V gene encodes CDR1 SGHAT and CDR2 FQNNGV. V was clipped by 3 bases and J by 4 bases, with 10 bases between them. This CDR3 spans 14 amino acids. In nucleotides, the CDR3 is TGTGCCAGCAGCTTCGGACTTAATTACAATGAGCAGTTCTTC. This gives the protein CASSFGLNYNEQFF.

This chain uses TRBV5-5 with TRBJ2-2; tentatively, D is TRBD2 (7 bases). V gave up 4 bases and J gave up 3 bases, with 13 bases separating them. Germline V gene sequence: CDR1 SGHKS, CDR2 YYEKEE (reference sequence). The CDR3 runs to 15 residues. Written as DNA, the CDR3 is TGTGCCAGCAGCGCGGGGGCGTCGGACACCGGGGAGCTGTTTTTT. This codes for CASSAGASDTGELFF. Variable domain in full (rest from reference TRBV5-5 and TRBJ2-2): DAGVTQSPTHLIKTRGQQVTLRCSPISGHKSVSWYQQVLGQGPQFIFQYYEKEERGRGNFPDRFSARQFPNYSSELNVNALLLGDSALYLCASSAGASDTGELFFGEGSRLTVL.

The J gene is TRBJ1-1, the V gene TRBV7-2; D is ambiguous. Germline values: CDR1 SGHTA, CDR2 FQGNSA. The CDR3 covers 14 residues. V was pared by 6 bases and J by 2 bases, with 13 bases between. CDR3 loop: CASSFTESNTEAFF. Here the CDR3 DNA reads TGTGCCAGCAGTTTCACAGAAAGCAACACTGAAGCTTTCTTT. The full variable domain, with the rest looked up from reference TRBV7-2 and TRBJ1-1, is GAGVSQSPSNKVTEKGKDVELRCDPISGHTALYWYRQSLGQGLEFLIYFQGNSAPDKSGLPSDRFSAERTGGSVSTLTIQRTQQEDSAVYLCASSFTESNTEAFFGQGTRLTVV.

This clone was observed a few times. V usage is TRBV7-9 and J usage is TRBJ1-6; D gene ambiguous. Per germline, CDR1 SEHNR and CDR2 FQNEAQ (reference sequence). This CDR3 has 13 residues. V was cut by 1 base and J by 7 bases, with 5 bases left in between. The CDR3 region is CASSLVENSPLHF. As DNA, the CDR3 is TGTGCCAGCAGCTTAGTTGAGAATTCACCCCTCCACTTT.

This chain connects TRBV10-3 to TRBJ1-3, with D hard to call. CDR3 length: 14 amino acids. The germline V gene has CDR1 ENHRY and CDR2 SYGVKD. V was trimmed by 2 bases and J by 2 bases, leaving 7 bases between them. The CDR3 DNA reads as TGTGCCATCAGTGAGACTTTAACTGGAAACACCATATATTTT. It translates to CAISETLTGNTIYF.

The rearrangement uses TRBV20-1 and TRBJ1-1; no firm D call. In germline, CDR1 is DFQATT, CDR2 SNEGSKA (reference sequence). V dropped 6 bases and J dropped 11 bases, with 16 bases sitting between them. The CDR3 consists of 11 residues. This CDR3 is CSARSNPKAFF. The CDR3 DNA is TGCAGTGCCCGGTCTAACCCGAAGGCTTTCTTT.

This chain connects TRBV28 to TRBJ2-1; 9 nucleotides match TRBD2. Trimming removed 2 bases from V and 1 base from J; junction bases left unmatched: 18. The length of the CDR3 is 21 residues. Germline assignment: CDR1 MDHEN and CDR2 SYDVKM. CDR3 DNA: TGTGCCAGCAGTTTACCCCCCCCGGTAGCGGGAGCCCGTGAGTCCTACAATGAGCAGTTCTTC. Its translation: CASSLPPPVAGARESYNEQFF. Combining the CDR3 with reference TRBV28 and TRBJ2-1 gives the whole variable domain DVKVTQSSRYLVKRTGEKVFLECVQDMDHENMFWYRQDPGLGLRLIYFSYDVKMKEKGDIPEGYSVSREKKERFSLILESASTNQTSMYLCASSLPPPVAGARESYNEQFFGPGTRLTVL.

In the case of this clone: An end of the junction differs from the germline gene, which may be a read error. The chain is built from TRBV5-6 and TRBJ1-2; D may be TRBD1 (5 bases). The CDR3 covers 12 residues. Germline V gives CDR1 SGHDT, CDR2 YYEEEE. The CDR3 DNA sequence: TGTGCCAGCAGCTTGGACGGCAGGGTAAATGCCTTC. Amino acids: CASSLDGRVNAF.